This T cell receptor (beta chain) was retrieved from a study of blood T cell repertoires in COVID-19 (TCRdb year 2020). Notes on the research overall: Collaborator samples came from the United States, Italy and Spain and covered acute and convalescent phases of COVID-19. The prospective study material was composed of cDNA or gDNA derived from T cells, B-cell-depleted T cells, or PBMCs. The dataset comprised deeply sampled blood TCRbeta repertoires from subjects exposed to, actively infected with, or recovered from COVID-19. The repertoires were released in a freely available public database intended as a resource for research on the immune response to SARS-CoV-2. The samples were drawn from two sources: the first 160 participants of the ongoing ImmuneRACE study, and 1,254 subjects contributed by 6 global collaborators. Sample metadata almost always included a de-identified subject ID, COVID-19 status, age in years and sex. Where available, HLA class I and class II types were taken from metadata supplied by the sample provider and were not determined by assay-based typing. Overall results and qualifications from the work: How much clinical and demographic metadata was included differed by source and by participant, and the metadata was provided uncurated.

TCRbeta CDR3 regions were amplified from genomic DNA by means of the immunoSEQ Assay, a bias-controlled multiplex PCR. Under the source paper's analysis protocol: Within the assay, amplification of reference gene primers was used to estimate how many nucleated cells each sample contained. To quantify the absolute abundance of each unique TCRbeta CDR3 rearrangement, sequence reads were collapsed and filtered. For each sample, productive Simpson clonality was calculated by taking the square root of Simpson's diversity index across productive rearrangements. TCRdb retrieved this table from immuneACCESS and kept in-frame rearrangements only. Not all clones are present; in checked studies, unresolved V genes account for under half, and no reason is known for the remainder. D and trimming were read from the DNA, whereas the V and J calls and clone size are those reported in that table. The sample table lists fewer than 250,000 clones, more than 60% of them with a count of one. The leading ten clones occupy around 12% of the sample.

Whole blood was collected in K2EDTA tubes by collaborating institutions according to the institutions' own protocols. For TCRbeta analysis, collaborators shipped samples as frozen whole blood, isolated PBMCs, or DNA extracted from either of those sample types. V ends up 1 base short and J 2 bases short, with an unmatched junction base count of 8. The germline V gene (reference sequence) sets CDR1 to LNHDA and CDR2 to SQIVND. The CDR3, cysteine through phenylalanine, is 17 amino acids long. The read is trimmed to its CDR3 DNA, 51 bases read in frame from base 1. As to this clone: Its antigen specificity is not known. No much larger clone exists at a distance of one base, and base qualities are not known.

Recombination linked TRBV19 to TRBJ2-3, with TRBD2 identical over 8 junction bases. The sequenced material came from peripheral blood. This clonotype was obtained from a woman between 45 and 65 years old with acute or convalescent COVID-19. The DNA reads TGTGCCAGTAGTATAGCCCCAGCGGGGGCGATCACAGATACGCAGTATTTT. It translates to CASSIAPAGAITDTQYF.